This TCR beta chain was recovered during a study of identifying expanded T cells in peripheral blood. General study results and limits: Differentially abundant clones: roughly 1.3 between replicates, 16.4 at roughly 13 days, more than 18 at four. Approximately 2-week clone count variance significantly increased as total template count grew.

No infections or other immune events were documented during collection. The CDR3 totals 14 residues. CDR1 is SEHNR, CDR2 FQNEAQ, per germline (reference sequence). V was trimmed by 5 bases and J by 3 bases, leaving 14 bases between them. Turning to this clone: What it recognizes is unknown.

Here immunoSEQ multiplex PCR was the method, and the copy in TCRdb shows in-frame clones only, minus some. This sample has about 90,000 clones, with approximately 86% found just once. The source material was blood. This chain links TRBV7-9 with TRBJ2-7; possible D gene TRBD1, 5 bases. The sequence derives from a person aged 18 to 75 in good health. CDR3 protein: CASSKDSFGYEQYF. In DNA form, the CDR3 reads TGTGCCAGCAGCAAAGACAGTTTTGGCTACGAGCAGTACTTC.